The 29 T cell receptor beta chains listed next were all sequenced from one sample in a study of T cells in tuberculosis. Only in-frame clones appear in the TCRdb table, and some are missing; sequencing was by immunoSEQ multiplex PCR. The data show tens of thousands of clones, 97% seen once. Sequencing was performed on PBMCs. These receptors all come from a donor aged 10-30 years with latent tuberculosis or without tuberculosis infection.

This rearrangement joins TRBV29-1 to TRBJ1-1; perhaps TRBD1 as D (5 bases). Per germline, CDR1 SQVTM and CDR2 ANQGSEA. V was pared by 6 bases and J by 5 bases, with 10 bases between. There are 11 residues in the CDR3. The CDR3 reads CSVAGRTEAFF. The CDR3 bases are TGCAGCGTGGCAGGGAGGACTGAAGCTTTCTTT. Filled out from reference TRBV29-1 and TRBJ1-1, the complete variable domain reads SAVISQKPSRDICQRGTSLTIQCQVDSQVTMMFWYRQQPGQSLTLIATANQGSEATYESGFVIDKFPISRPNLTFSTLTVSNMSPEDSSIYLCSVAGRTEAFFGQGTRLTVV.

This chain connects TRBV11-2 to TRBJ2-1; 7 bases are shared with TRBD2. The CDR3 runs 18 residues. The V and J ends lost 7 bases and 0 bases, in that order; junction bases with no gene match: 15. CDR1 is SGHAT, CDR2 FQNNGV, per germline. For the CDR3, the DNA is TGTGCCAGCACCCCACTACCGGGGCTAGCGGCCTCCTACAATGAGCAGTTCTTC. Translation gives CASTPLPGLAASYNEQFF.

CDR3 nucleotide sequence: TGTGCCAGCAGTTTATGGGGGCCGAACACTGAAGCTTTCTTT. It is translated as CASSLWGPNTEAFF. The gene calls are TRBV27 and TRBJ1-1; D may be TRBD1 (6 bases). Germline-derived CDR1 and CDR2 are MNHEY and SMNVEV (reference sequence). The CDR3 sequence is 14 residues long. V was trimmed by 1 base and J by 1 base, leaving 7 bases between them.

The chain couples TRBV18 to TRBJ1-4; D gene unclear. This CDR3 spans 17 amino acids. V lost 2 bases to trimming and J lost 0 bases, with 13 bases between them. Germline CDR1 is KGHSH and CDR2 is LQKENI. In DNA, the CDR3 is TGTGCCAGCTCACCAATGGTTCCGACTACAACTAATGAAAAACTGTTTTTT. Protein sequence: CASSPMVPTTTNEKLFF.

J is TRBJ2-7 and V is TRBV6-1; D is unclear. V lost 0 bases and J lost 4, with 7 bases in between. This CDR3 contains 13 residues. CDR1 MNHNS and CDR2 SASEGT come from the germline V gene. The CDR3 sequence: CASSEAQLYEQYF. The CDR3, as DNA: TGTGCCAGCAGTGAAGCGCAGTTATACGAGCAGTACTTC.

The chain uses TRBV30 and TRBJ1-2; tentatively, D is TRBD1 (5 bases). V lost 5 bases and J lost 3, with 13 bases in between. Germline-derived CDR1 and CDR2 are GTSNPN and SVGIG (reference sequence). The CDR3 has 13 residues. CDR3 sequence reads: CAWGPRGDYGYTF. The CDR3 DNA follows: TGTGCCTGGGGGCCAAGGGGTGACTATGGCTACACCTTC.

In its sample, this clone was seen a few times. This sequence joins TRBV25-1 and TRBJ2-3; 8 bases line up with TRBD2. The CDR3 loop spans 14 amino acids. With V trimmed by 2 bases and J by 5 bases, 3 bases remained unmatched. CDR1 is MGHDK and CDR2 is SYGVNS in the germline V gene. CDR3: CASSEAGGVDTQYF. In DNA, the CDR3 is TGTGCCAGCAGTGAAGCGGGGGGTGTAGATACGCAGTATTTT.

The chain recombines TRBV15 with TRBJ2-7; TRBD2 agrees at 8 bases. After removal of 3 bases from V and 0 bases from J, the junction contained 10 bases not matched to a gene. The CDR3 runs 17 residues. CDR1 and CDR2 (germline): LNHNV, YYDKDF (reference sequence). This CDR3 reads CATSSTPQLADSYEQYF. The CDR3 DNA sequence: TGTGCCACCAGCAGTACACCCCAACTAGCGGACTCCTACGAGCAGTACTTC.

The CDR3 region has the DNA TGCGCCAGCAGCCCCGGGACTAGTCCCTACAATGAGCAGTTCTTC. As protein: CASSPGTSPYNEQFF. The V gene is TRBV5-1, the J gene TRBJ2-1; 8 bases are shared with TRBD2. The CDR3 is 15 amino acids. The J segment lost 2 bases and the V segment lost 4 bases, leaving 5 bases of the junction unmatched. Germline V gene data show CDR1 as SGHRS and CDR2 as YFSETQ.

The chain uses TRBV13 and TRBJ2-3; TRBD2 matches at 13 bases. This CDR3 spans 16 amino acids. The V and J ends lost 0 bases and 4 bases, in that order; junction bases with no gene match: 1. CDR1 and CDR2 (germline): PRHDT, FYEKMQ (reference sequence). The CDR3 DNA sequence: TGTGCCAGCAGCTTAGGGACTAGCGGGGGGCCAGATACGCAGTATTTT. Its protein is CASSLGTSGGPDTQYF.

The gene calls are TRBV10-1 and TRBJ2-3; TRBD2 is a possible D gene (6 bases). V was trimmed by 3 bases and J by 2 bases, leaving 9 bases between them. The CDR3 is 14 amino acids. Germline loops: CDR1 WNHNN, CDR2 SYGVQD (reference sequence). As DNA, the CDR3 is TGCGCCAGCAGTGAAGGCGGGATCACAGATACGCAGTATTTT. Translating it yields CASSEGGITDTQYF.

The J gene is TRBJ1-1, the V gene TRBV9; D not resolved. Germline CDR1 and CDR2: SGDLS and YYNGEE. V lost 2 bases and J lost 0, with 8 bases in between. CDR3 length equals 14 residues. CDR3 sequence: CASSVSGVNTEAFF. CDR3 DNA: TGTGCCAGCAGCGTTAGCGGGGTGAACACTGAAGCTTTCTTT.

The rearrangement links TRBV6-1 to TRBJ2-7; 9 positions agree with TRBD2. J was trimmed by 1 base and V by 4 bases; bases with no gene match: 14. The germline CDR1 and CDR2 sequences are MNHNS and SASEGT. The CDR3 loop spans 18 amino acids. The CDR3 bases are TGTGCCAGCAGTGGATCTTGGGTAGCGGGAGTAGGGTCCTACGAGCAGTACTTC. Translation gives CASSGSWVAGVGSYEQYF.

The chain joins TRBV5-6 to TRBJ2-5; TRBD2 might be the D (5 bases). The V end was cut by 3 bases, the J end by 0 bases, with 6 bases between. This CDR3 has 13 residues. Germline loops: CDR1 SGHDT, CDR2 YYEEEE. The CDR3 DNA reads TGTGCCAGCAGCTCGGACTACCAAGAGACCCAGTACTTC. This sequence encodes CASSSDYQETQYF.

The CDR3 DNA sequence: TGCAGCGGTGTGGGGGGTCGGGGGGCTTTCTTT. It is translated as CSGVGGRGAFF. The chain uses TRBV29-1 and TRBJ1-1; D perhaps matches TRBD1 (5 bases). Per the germline V gene, CDR1 is SQVTM and CDR2 is ANQGSEA. Between the trimmed V and J ends, which lost 7 bases and 11 bases, there was a span of 17 bases. The CDR3 totals 11 residues. Supplemented by reference TRBV29-1 and TRBJ1-1, the full variable domain reads SAVISQKPSRDICQRGTSLTIQCQVDSQVTMMFWYRQQPGQSLTLIATANQGSEATYESGFVIDKFPISRPNLTFSTLTVSNMSPEDSSIYLCSGVGGRGAFFGQGTRLTVV.

The V gene is TRBV5-6, the J gene TRBJ1-6; 7 bases map to TRBD1. Germline CDR1 is SGHDT and CDR2 is YYEEEE. V was pared by 0 bases and J by 6 bases, with 3 bases of the junction left unmatched. The CDR3 is 15 amino acids. The CDR3 protein is CASSLVDRTNSPLHF. In nucleotides, the CDR3 is TGTGCCAGCAGCTTGGTGGACAGGACTAATTCACCCCTCCACTTT.

The chain couples TRBV18 to TRBJ2-6; the D gene is possibly TRBD2 (6 bases). The CDR3 has 15 residues. Germline-derived CDR1 and CDR2 are KGHSH and LQKENI. Between the trimmed V and J ends, which lost 3 bases and 0 bases, there was a span of 6 bases. The CDR3 nucleotides read TGTGCCAGCTCACCCGGGAGCTCTGGGGCCAACGTCCTGACTTTC. Encoded protein: CASSPGSSGANVLTF.

The V call is TRBV29-1, the J call TRBJ2-3, with D tentatively TRBD2 (6 bases). CDR1 and CDR2 from the germline V gene are SQVTM and ANQGSEA. The CDR3 sequence is 14 residues long. Deletions cut 0 bases from V and 8 bases from J, with 15 bases between. The CDR3 is CSVEDPRDLATQYF. CDR3 in DNA: TGCAGCGTTGAAGATCCTCGGGACTTAGCTACGCAGTATTTT.

This chain joins TRBV5-5 and TRBJ1-2, with a tentative D call TRBD1 (6 bases). Germline CDR1 reads SGHKS; CDR2 reads YYEKEE (reference sequence). The CDR3 loop spans 14 amino acids. V lost 3 bases, J lost 6 bases, and 15 bases lay in between. Written as DNA, the CDR3 is TGTGCCAGCAGCTCCGTCAAAGGGGGAGATGGCTACACCTTC. Translating gives CASSSVKGGDGYTF.

The rearrangement links TRBV7-8 to TRBJ2-7, with TRBD2 identical over 11 bases. V lost 4 bases and J lost 0; bases outside the gene matches: 5. CDR1 and CDR2 from the germline V gene are SGHVS and FQNEAQ. The CDR3 spans 16 residues. CDR3 coding DNA: TGTGCCAGCAGCTCTGATGGGACTAGCGGCTCCTACGAGCAGTACTTC. Residues: CASSSDGTSGSYEQYF.

The chain combines TRBV19 with TRBJ2-1; TRBD2 matches at 7 bases. Trimming at V came to 5 bases and at J to 5 bases, leaving 12 bases not matched to a gene. CDR1 and CDR2 (germline): LNHDA, SQIVND (reference sequence). This CDR3 contains 16 residues. CDR3: CASSPWGGGIDNEQFF. The CDR3 DNA follows: TGTGCCAGTAGTCCCTGGGGCGGGGGTATCGACAATGAGCAGTTCTTC.

This sequence joins TRBV4-2 and TRBJ2-7, with 10 bases identical to TRBD2. The germline CDR1 and CDR2 sequences are LGHNA and YNFKEQ. This CDR3 is 19 amino acids long. J gave up 4 bases and V 1 base, and 16 bases lay outside the gene matches. The CDR3, as DNA: TGTGCCAGCAGCCAAGGGACTAGCGGCCTGTTCACCCCGAAGTACGAGCAGTACTTC. It translates to CASSQGTSGLFTPKYEQYF.

This chain uses TRBV4-3 with TRBJ2-3, with D tentatively TRBD1 (6 bases). This CDR3 has 17 amino acids. Trimming pared 0 bases from V and 0 bases from J, leaving 13 bases between. Germline loops: CDR1 LGHNA, CDR2 YSLEER. The DNA of the CDR3 is TGCGCCAGCAGCCAAGATGGGGGCACATCTAGCACAGATACGCAGTATTTT. Protein product: CASSQDGGTSSTDTQYF.

The V gene is TRBV29-1, the J gene TRBJ2-1; 11 bases match TRBD2. Trimming took 1 base from V and 4 from J; bases not matched to a gene: 6. The germline V gene encodes CDR1 SQVTM and CDR2 ANQGSEA. This CDR3 has 16 residues. CDR3 region: CSVEGLGTSGYNEQFF. The CDR3 coding sequence is TGCAGCGTTGAAGGTCTAGGGACTAGCGGATACAATGAGCAGTTCTTC.

The CDR3 here is CASKWSRGRGTEAFF. For the CDR3, the DNA is TGTGCCAGTAAGTGGAGCAGGGGGCGAGGCACTGAAGCTTTCTTT. The J gene is TRBJ1-1, the V gene TRBV19, with 8 positions matching TRBD1. The CDR3 runs 15 residues. The junction had 11 bases not matched to a gene; V was cut back by 7 bases and J by 4 bases. The germline V gene encodes CDR1 LNHDA and CDR2 SQIVND (reference sequence).

The chain couples TRBV9 to TRBJ1-1; tentative D call: TRBD1 (5 bases). The CDR3 has 13 residues. Looked up from germline, CDR1 is SGDLS and CDR2 is YYNGEE. Trimming stripped 0 bases from V and 11 bases from J, with 14 bases between. CDR3 nucleotides: TGTGCCAGCAGCGTAGTCACGGGGGAATCGGCTTTCTTT. Translating gives CASSVVTGESAFF.

This clone was picked up one time. J is TRBJ2-7 and V is TRBV7-9, with 7 bases that match TRBD2. J gave up 5 bases and V 3 bases, and 7 bases lay outside the gene matches. The germline V gene has CDR1 SEHNR and CDR2 FQNEAQ (reference sequence). This CDR3 has 14 amino acids. Here the CDR3 DNA reads TGTGCCAGCAGCTTTGCCGGGACTACGGACGAGCAGTACTTC. Translated, it gives CASSFAGTTDEQYF.

The chain couples TRBV29-1 to TRBJ1-2; a possible D gene is TRBD1 (5 bases). Germline CDR1 reads SQVTM; CDR2 reads ANQGSEA. The length of the CDR3 is 14 residues. The ends were cut back, 0 bases at V and 7 bases at J, with 15 bases in the middle. Here the CDR3 DNA reads TGCAGCGTTGAAGATTCCGGAGGGGCCTTTGGCTACACCTTC. Protein: CSVEDSGGAFGYTF.

This sequence joins TRBV29-1 and TRBJ2-7, with 7 bases matching TRBD1. The CDR3 consists of 12 residues. Germline lookup yields CDR1 SQVTM and CDR2 ANQGSEA. J was trimmed by 4 bases and V by 6 bases; bases with no gene match: 6. CDR3 residues: CSVQGVSYEQYF. In DNA, the CDR3 is TGCAGCGTCCAGGGGGTTTCTTACGAGCAGTACTTC.